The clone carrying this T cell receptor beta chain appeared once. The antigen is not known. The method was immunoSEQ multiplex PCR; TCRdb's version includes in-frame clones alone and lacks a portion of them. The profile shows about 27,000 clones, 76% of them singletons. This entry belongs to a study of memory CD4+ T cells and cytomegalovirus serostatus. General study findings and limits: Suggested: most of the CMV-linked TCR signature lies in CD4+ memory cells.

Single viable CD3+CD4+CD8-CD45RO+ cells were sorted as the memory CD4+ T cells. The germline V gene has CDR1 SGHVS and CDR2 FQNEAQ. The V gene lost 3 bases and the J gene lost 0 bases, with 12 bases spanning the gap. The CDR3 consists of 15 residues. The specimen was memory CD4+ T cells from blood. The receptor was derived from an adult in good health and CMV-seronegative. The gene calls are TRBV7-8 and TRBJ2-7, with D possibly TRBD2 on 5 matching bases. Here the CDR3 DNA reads TGTGCCAGCAGCTTTAGACGGGAAAACTCCTACGAGCAGTACTTC. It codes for CASSFRRENSYEQYF.